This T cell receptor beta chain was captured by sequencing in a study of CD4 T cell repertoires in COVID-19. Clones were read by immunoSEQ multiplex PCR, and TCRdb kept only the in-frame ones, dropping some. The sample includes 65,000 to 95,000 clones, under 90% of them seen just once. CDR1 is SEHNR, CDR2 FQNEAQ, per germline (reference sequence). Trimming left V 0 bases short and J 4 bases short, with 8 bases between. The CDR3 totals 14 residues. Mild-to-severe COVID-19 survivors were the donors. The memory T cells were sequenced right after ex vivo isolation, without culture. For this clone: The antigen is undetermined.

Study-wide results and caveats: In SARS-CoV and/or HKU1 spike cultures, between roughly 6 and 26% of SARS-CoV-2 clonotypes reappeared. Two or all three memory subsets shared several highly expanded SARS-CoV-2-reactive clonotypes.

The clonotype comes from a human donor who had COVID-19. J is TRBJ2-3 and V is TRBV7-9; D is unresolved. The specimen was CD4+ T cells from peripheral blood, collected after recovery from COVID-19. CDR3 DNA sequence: TGTGCCAGCAGCTTAGCGGAACGCCCAGATACGCAGTATTTT. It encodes CASSLAERPDTQYF.